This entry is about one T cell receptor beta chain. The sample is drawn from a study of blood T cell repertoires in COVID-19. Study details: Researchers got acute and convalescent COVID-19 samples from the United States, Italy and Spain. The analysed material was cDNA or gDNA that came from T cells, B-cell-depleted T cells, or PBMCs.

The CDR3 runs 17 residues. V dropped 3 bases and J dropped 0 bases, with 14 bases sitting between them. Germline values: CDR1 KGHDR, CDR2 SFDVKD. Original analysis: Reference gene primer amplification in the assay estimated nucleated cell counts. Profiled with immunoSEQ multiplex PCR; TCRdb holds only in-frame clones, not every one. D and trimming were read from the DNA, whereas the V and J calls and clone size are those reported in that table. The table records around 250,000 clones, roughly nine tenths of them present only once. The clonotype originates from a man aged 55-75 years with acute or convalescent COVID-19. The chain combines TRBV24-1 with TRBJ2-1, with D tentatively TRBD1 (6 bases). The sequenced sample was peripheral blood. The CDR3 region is CATSDPRTASSYNEQFF. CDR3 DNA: TGTGCCACCAGTGATCCTCGGACAGCGAGCTCCTACAATGAGCAGTTCTTC.